This T cell receptor beta chain is from a study of T cell changes during pregnancy in multiple sclerosis. The method was immunoSEQ multiplex PCR; TCRdb's version includes in-frame clones alone and lacks a portion of them. The table includes approximately 61,000 clones, approximately 86% detected once. The sample was peripheral blood, taken in the first trimester of pregnancy. This receptor was obtained from a female donor with multiple sclerosis, enrolled in a pregnancy study.

DNA for the CDR3: TGTGCCTGGAGAATATCCGGGGGGAACCACGAGCAGTACTTC. Its translation is CAWRISGGNHEQYF. The chain links TRBV30 to TRBJ2-7; 7 nucleotides match TRBD2. V lost 3 bases and J lost 5; bases outside the gene matches: 10. Germline values: CDR1 GTSNPN, CDR2 SVGIG (reference sequence). There are 14 residues in the CDR3.